This note documents a single T cell receptor beta chain sequence. Its cognate antigen is unknown. The length of the CDR3 is 15 residues. Per the germline V gene, CDR1 is MNHNS and CDR2 is SASEGT. V was trimmed by 2 bases and J by 12 bases, leaving 20 bases between them. The data derive from a study of radiotherapy plus CTLA-4 blockade in lung cancer. Across the study: Patients showed objective responses in about 18% of cases and disease control in approximately 28%.

The study, taken as a whole, reports: Radiotherapy with ipilimumab was followed by blood expansion of tumor-derived clones. The best predictor of response was reported to be early blood T cell clone dynamics, with interferon-beta.

TCRdb's copy holds only in-frame clones and misses some; the assay was immunoSEQ multiplex PCR. The sample has approximately 37,000 clones; approximately 70% are singletons. This TCR came from a human donor with non-small cell lung cancer who had stable disease on radiotherapy plus ipilimumab. The gene calls are TRBV6-1 and TRBJ2-1, with D perhaps TRBD1 (6 bases). Specimen: peripheral blood, collected from a patient treated with radiotherapy plus ipilimumab. The CDR3 sequence: CASSEIGGSQQGQFF. CDR3 nucleotide sequence: TGTGCCAGCAGTGAAATAGGGGGTTCACAGCAAGGGCAGTTCTTC.